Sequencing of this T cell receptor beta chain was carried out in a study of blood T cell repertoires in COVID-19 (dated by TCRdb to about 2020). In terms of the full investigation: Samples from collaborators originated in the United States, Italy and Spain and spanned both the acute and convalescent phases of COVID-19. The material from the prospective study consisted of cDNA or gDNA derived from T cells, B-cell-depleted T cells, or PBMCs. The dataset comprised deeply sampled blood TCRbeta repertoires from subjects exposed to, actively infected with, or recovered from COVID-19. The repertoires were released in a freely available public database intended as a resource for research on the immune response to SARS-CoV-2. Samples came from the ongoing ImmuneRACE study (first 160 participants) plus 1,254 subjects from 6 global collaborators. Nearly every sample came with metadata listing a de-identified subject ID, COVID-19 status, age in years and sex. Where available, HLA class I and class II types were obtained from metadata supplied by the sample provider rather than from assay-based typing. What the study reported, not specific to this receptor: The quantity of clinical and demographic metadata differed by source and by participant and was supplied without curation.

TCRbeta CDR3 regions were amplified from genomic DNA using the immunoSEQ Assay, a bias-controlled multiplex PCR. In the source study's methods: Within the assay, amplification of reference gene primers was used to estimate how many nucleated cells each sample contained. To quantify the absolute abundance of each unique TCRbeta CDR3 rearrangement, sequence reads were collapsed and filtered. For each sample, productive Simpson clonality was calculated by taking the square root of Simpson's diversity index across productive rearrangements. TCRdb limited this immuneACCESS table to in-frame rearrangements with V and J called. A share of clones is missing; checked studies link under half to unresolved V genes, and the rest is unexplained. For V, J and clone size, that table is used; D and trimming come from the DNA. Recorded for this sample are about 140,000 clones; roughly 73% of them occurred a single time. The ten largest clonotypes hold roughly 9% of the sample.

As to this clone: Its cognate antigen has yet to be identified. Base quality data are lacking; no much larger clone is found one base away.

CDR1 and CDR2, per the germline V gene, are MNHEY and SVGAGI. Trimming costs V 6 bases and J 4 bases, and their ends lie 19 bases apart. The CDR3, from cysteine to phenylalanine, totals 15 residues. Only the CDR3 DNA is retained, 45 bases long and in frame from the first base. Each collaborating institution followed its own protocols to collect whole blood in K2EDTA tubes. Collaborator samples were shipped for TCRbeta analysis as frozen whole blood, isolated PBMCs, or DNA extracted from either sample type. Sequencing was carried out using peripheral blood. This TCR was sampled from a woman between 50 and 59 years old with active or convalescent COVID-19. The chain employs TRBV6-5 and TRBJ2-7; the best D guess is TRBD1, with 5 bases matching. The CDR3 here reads CASRPQIGAGYEQYF. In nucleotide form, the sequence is TGTGCCAGCAGACCCCAGATAGGGGCTGGGTACGAGCAGTACTTC.